The clone carrying this TCR beta chain was seen many times. Its specificity is not known. This sample is part of a study of T cell repertoires in cytomegalovirus infection. Study background: Selected CMV epitopes included recently identified HLA-C-restricted ones as well as well-studied HLA-B-restricted ones. In public TCR beta signatures, there were indications of both CMV infection and matching HLA type. Study-wide points: Within the response measured ex vivo, HLA-C-restricted CMV-specific TCR beta clonotypes were dominant.

TCRdb processed the reads anew with MiXCR; each CDR3 protein has one entry. Among 450,000 to 650,000 distinct CDR3 sequences listed, 40% were seen once. This CDR3 comprises 13 residues. The germline V gene encodes CDR1 SGHNT and CDR2 YENEEA. Trimming stripped 4 bases from V and 5 bases from J, with 11 bases between. The TCR comes from a human donor in good health (CMV status not recorded). Some clones in this sample may be carry-over from other donors' samples. The rearrangement links TRBV11-3 to TRBJ1-2; a possible D gene is TRBD1 (5 bases). This specimen was cultured PBMCs, taken from culture after CMV antigen stimulation. The CDR3 sequence: CASSSRQQYGYTF. The CDR3 region has the DNA TGTGCCAGCAGCTCTAGACAGCAATATGGCTACACCTTC.